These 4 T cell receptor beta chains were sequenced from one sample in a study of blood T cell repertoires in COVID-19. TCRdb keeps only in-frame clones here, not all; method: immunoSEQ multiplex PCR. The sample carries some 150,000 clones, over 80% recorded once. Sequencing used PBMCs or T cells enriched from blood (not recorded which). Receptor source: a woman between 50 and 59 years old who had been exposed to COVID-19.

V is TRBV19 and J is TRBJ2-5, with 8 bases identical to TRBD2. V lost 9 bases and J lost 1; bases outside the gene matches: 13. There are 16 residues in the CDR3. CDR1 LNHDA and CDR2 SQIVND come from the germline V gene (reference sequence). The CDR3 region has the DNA TGTGCCAGGAAGACCAGTTGGACTAGCCTCCAAGAGACCCAGTACTTC. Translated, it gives CARKTSWTSLQETQYF.

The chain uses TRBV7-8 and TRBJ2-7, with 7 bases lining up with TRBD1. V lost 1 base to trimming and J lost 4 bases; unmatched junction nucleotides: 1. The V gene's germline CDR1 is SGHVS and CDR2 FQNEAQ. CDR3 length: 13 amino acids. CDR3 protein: CASSLETGYEQYF. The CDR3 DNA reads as TGTGCCAGCAGCTTAGAGACAGGGTACGAGCAGTACTTC.

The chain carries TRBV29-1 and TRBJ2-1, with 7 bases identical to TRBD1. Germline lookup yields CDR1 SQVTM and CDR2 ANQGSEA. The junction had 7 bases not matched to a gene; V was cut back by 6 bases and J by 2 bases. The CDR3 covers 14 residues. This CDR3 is CSVGRQGPYNEQFF. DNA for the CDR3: TGCAGCGTGGGGAGACAGGGCCCCTACAATGAGCAGTTCTTC.

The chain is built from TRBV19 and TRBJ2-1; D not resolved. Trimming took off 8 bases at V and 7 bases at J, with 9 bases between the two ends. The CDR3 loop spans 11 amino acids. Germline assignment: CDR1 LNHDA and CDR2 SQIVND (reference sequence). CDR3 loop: CASSWHNEQFF. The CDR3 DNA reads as TGTGCCAGTTCCTGGCATAATGAGCAGTTCTTC.